This is a list of T cell receptor beta chains from one sample in a study of CD8 T cells in ankylosing spondylitis. TCRdb itself ran the 5' RACE reads through MiXCR, one entry per CDR3 protein. The sample gives approximately 260,000 distinct CDR3 sequences, about a sixth of which show up once; around 30% is in the top ten. Sequences were obtained from blood, either unsorted or a sorted T cell fraction (not recorded which). These receptors originate from a male donor with ankylosing spondylitis or in good health (not recorded which). Both conserved end residues are part of each CDR3. The D gene is left open where the match is weak. Rows give clone size only sometimes, using once, few, many, or a class for an expanded clone.

many | - | TRBJ2-5 | TRBV7-7 | CASSREPRREETQYF | TGTGCTAGCAGCCGCGAACCAAGGCGGGAAGAGACCCAGTACTTC
few | - | TRBJ1-6 | TRBV15 | CATSSQRQNNSPLHF | TGTGCCACCAGCAGTCAAAGACAGAACAATTCACCCCTCCACTTT
- | TRBD2 | TRBJ2-2 | TRBV6-2/TRBV6-3 | CASSYTGGNTGELFF | TGTGCCAGCAGTTACACGGGGGGGAACACCGGGGAGCTGTTTTTT
- | TRBD2 | TRBJ2-1 | TRBV4-3 | CASSQSSGRYNEQFF | TGCGCCAGCAGCCAATCTAGCGGGAGATACAATGAGCAGTTCTTC
- | - | TRBJ2-2 | TRBV12-5 | CASGEKEGGELFF | TGTGCTAGTGGGGAGAAGGAGGGCGGGGAGCTGTTTTTT
few | - | TRBJ2-1 | TRBV5-1 | CASSLAGSEQFF | TGCGCCAGCAGCTTGGCCGGGAGTGAGCAGTTCTTC
few | - | TRBJ2-3 | TRBV27 | CASSFLEKWDTQYF | TGTGCCAGCAGTTTTCTTGAGAAATGGGATACGCAGTATTTT
few | TRBD2 | TRBJ2-1 | TRBV4-1 | CASSQILAEAYNEQFF | TGCGCCAGCAGCCAAATTCTAGCGGAAGCCTACAATGAGCAGTTCTTC
- | - | TRBJ1-5 | TRBV2 | CASGDLRDYQPQHF | TGTGCCAGCGGGGACCTAAGAGACTATCAGCCCCAGCATTTT
- | - | TRBJ2-5 | TRBV27 | CASSLFGATQETQYF | TGTGCCAGCAGTTTATTCGGGGCAACACAAGAGACCCAGTACTTC
- | - | TRBJ2-3 | TRBV11-2 | CASSSGQGLGGKTDTQYF | TGTGCCAGCAGCTCAGGACAGGGTCTGGGAGGGAAGACAGATACGCAGTATTTT
- | - | TRBJ2-1 | TRBV9 | CASSVGLAKNEQFF | TGTGCCAGCAGCGTAGGGCTAGCTAAGAATGAGCAGTTCTTC
many | - | TRBJ2-1 | TRBV4-1 | CASSQVGLANINEQFF | TGCGCCAGCAGCCAAGTTGGGCTAGCTAATATTAATGAGCAGTTCTTC
few | TRBD2 | TRBJ2-5 | TRBV14 | CASSLTSGWQTQYF | TGTGCCAGCAGCCTGACTAGCGGGTGGCAGACCCAGTACTTC
many | TRBD1 | TRBJ2-2 | TRBV29-1 | CSADVGTGGAAGELFF | TGCAGCGCTGATGTGGGGACAGGGGGCGCCGCCGGGGAGCTGTTTTTT
few | - | TRBJ2-1 | TRBV4-1 | CASREVPPSFLSSYNEQFF | TGCGCCAGCAGAGAAGTCCCTCCTTCTTTTCTAAGCTCCTACAATGAGCAGTTCTTC
- | - | TRBJ2-2 | TRBV5-5 | CASSFPSANTGELFF | TGTGCCAGCAGCTTTCCTTCCGCGAACACCGGGGAGCTGTTTTTT
few | - | TRBJ1-3 | TRBV20-1 | CSASDNGNTIYF | TGCAGTGCCTCGGACAATGGAAACACCATATATTTT
many | - | TRBJ2-5 | TRBV21-1 | CASSKGAGASWKETQYF | TGTGCCAGCAGCAAAGGTGCGGGAGCATCGTGGAAAGAGACCCAGTACTTC
- | TRBD2 | TRBJ2-3 | TRBV25-1 | CASSEYPGLDPDTQYF | TGTGCCAGCAGTGAATATCCGGGACTAGACCCAGATACGCAGTATTTT
few | TRBD2 | TRBJ2-3 | TRBV29-1 | CSVDWREGWTDTQYF | TGCAGCGTTGACTGGCGGGAGGGCTGGACAGATACGCAGTATTTT
- | TRBD2 | TRBJ2-3 | TRBV25-1 | CASSPPSGTDTQYF | TGTGCCAGCAGCCCTCCTAGCGGAACAGATACGCAGTATTTT